The present entry profiles one T cell receptor (beta chain) with its context. No antigen is known for it. The data were taken from a study of PD-1 blockade in classical Hodgkin lymphoma. Relapse was seen in all patients after autologous stem cell transplantation, and brentuximab vedotin exposure was variable. Study results and caveats: Complete responders entered with baseline diversity on par with newly diagnosed patients, the results showed. Lower baseline TCR diversity was reported for newly diagnosed patients than for healthy donors. The origin of the repertoire differences remains undefined, with disease activity or prior therapy as possible causes.

The length of the CDR3 is 16 residues. Unmatched junction bases numbered 8, after V lost 0 bases and J lost 8 bases. Looked up from germline, CDR1 is SGHKS and CDR2 is YYEKEE (reference sequence). Libraries were prepared by immunoSEQ multiplex PCR; TCRdb keeps only in-frame clonotypes and omits some of them. The sample carries 55,000 to 75,000 clones, about 93% recorded once. The source was peripheral blood mononuclear cells (PBMCs), collected at baseline. This receptor was taken from a human donor with classical Hodgkin lymphoma. This chain joins TRBV5-5 and TRBJ2-1; 10 bases match TRBD2. The CDR3 DNA sequence: TGTGCCAGCAGCTTGGCCGGGACTAGCGTGGTGCATGAGCAGTTCTTC. Protein sequence: CASSLAGTSVVHEQFF.